This T cell receptor beta chain was profiled in a study of cytomegalovirus exposure and HLA in healthy donors. The study's findings and limits: The study listed under 200 cytomegalovirus-associated TCR beta chains. Published work reported that the classifier diagnosed cytomegalovirus status with high specificity and sensitivity. DRB1 showed the most TCR associations and HLA-C the fewest in a later analysis, as rates varied by HLA locus.

The PCR contained 60 Vbeta and 13 Jbeta primers. The protocol was immunoSEQ multiplex PCR, while the TCRdb copy is restricted to in-frame clones and leaves out a portion. The sample yields about 100,000 clones, approximately 72% seen once. There are 15 residues in the CDR3. Losses at the gene ends were 3 bases for V and 4 bases for J; bases not matched to a gene: 6. Germline CDR1 is LNHDA and CDR2 is SQIVND (reference sequence). On this clone: Its antigen is unidentified.

The specimen was PBMCs. The V call is TRBV19, the J call TRBJ2-3; 8 bases agree with TRBD1. The source is a male donor in good health and CMV-seropositive. The DNA for the CDR3 is TGTGCCAGTAGTATGAGACAGGGGAGTGCAGATACGCAGTATTTT. Protein sequence: CASSMRQGSADTQYF.